This TCR beta chain was recorded in a study of blood T cell repertoires in COVID-19. Study in general: Spain, Italy and the United States supplied samples that represented acute and convalescent COVID-19. The analysed material was cDNA or gDNA that came from T cells, B-cell-depleted T cells, or PBMCs.

Per the study methods: Reference gene primer amplification gave estimated nucleated cell counts. Measured with immunoSEQ multiplex PCR; TCRdb has only the in-frame clones, and not every one. That table gives V, J and clone size, and the DNA gave D and trimming. The data hold 70,000 to 90,000 clones, with more than 75% observed a single time. The CDR3 is 16 residues long. The junction had 13 bases not matched to a gene; V was cut back by 2 bases and J by 7 bases. Germline V CDR1 and CDR2: SGHTA, FQGNSA. Sequenced material: peripheral blood. This rearrangement joins TRBV7-2 to TRBJ1-1, with 7 nucleotides matching TRBD1. The sequence derives from a man aged 50-60 years with active COVID-19. The CDR3 region is CASSLQTEGAGFEAFF. The CDR3 region has the DNA TGTGCCAGCAGCTTACAAACAGAGGGGGCGGGCTTTGAAGCTTTCTTT.